The 12 T cell receptor beta chains in this list originate from one sample, sequenced in a study of T cell responses to AZD1222 COVID-19 vaccine. The method was immunoSEQ multiplex PCR; TCRdb's version includes in-frame clones alone and lacks a portion of them. In the table there are some 110,000 clones, about 92% of which are singletons. The sample in question was peripheral blood, obtained on day 0 of AZD1222 vaccination. The receptor source for this set is an adult in good health.

The chain couples TRBV7-2 to TRBJ2-5; 9 nucleotides match TRBD2. Germline V gives CDR1 SGHTA, CDR2 FQGNSA. The junction had 11 bases not matched to a gene; V was cut back by 5 bases and J by 7 bases. The CDR3 length is 15 residues. In nucleotides, the CDR3 is TGTGCCAGCAGCACCCCCGGCGGGGGGGGCGGGACCCAGTACTTC. Amino acid sequence: CASSTPGGGGGTQYF.

The chain carries TRBV3-1 (or the pseudogene TRBV3-2) and TRBJ1-2, with D tentatively TRBD1 (6 bases). The length of the CDR3 is 13 residues. Trimming shortened V by 5 bases and J by 3 bases, and 10 bases separated the two germline ends. Germline values: CDR1 LGHDT, CDR2 YNNKEL (reference sequence). The CDR3 DNA is TGTGCCAGCAGCGGACAGAACTACTATGGCTACACCTTC. It yields the protein CASSGQNYYGYTF.

Concerning this clone itself: The junction differs from germline at one of its ends, possibly a read error. The chain recombines TRBV5-4 with TRBJ2-4; a possible D gene is TRBD2 (5 bases). Germline CDR1 reads SGHNT; CDR2 reads YYREEE (reference sequence). The CDR3 loop spans 12 amino acids. The CDR3 sequence is CASSSPSLPRLF. CDR3 nucleotides: TGTGCCAGCAGCTCGCCGTCCCTCCCAAGACTATTC.

The gene calls are TRBV4-1 and TRBJ1-1; 7 bases are shared with TRBD1. V was pared by 4 bases and J by 2 bases, with 7 bases of the junction left unmatched. CDR1 is MGHRA, CDR2 YSYEKL, per germline. This CDR3 spans 15 amino acids. This CDR3 reads CASSRWRDSNTEAFF. CDR3 sequence (DNA): TGCGCCAGCAGCCGTTGGAGGGACAGCAACACTGAAGCTTTCTTT.

The chain employs TRBV15 and TRBJ2-1, with 7 bases identical to TRBD2. V shed 5 bases, J shed 5 bases, and the junction held 12 bases outside the gene matches. The CDR3 sequence is 16 residues long. Germline CDR1 and CDR2: LNHNV and YYDKDF (reference sequence). In DNA form, the CDR3 reads TGTGCCACCAGCCCCCCAGCCGGGACTACCAACAATGAGCAGTTCTTC. The encoded protein is CATSPPAGTTNNEQFF.

The chain uses TRBV2 and TRBJ1-1; 8 bases fit TRBD1. The ends lost 1 base at V and 5 bases at J; junction bases unmatched: 3. The CDR3 is 14 amino acids. Germline CDR1 SNHLY, CDR2 FYNNEI. CDR3: CASSEGRGLTEAFF. The CDR3 coding sequence is TGTGCCAGCAGTGAAGGCAGGGGGCTTACTGAAGCTTTCTTT.

This clone was counted only a few times. Mismatch with germline at one junction end may stem from a read error. This chain joins TRBV4-1 and TRBJ1-5; D is possibly TRBD1 (6 bases). The CDR3 length is 16 residues. CDR1 is MGHRA and CDR2 is YSYEKL in the germline V gene. CDR3 region: CASSQANRVSNQPQHF. The CDR3 region has the DNA TGCGCCAGCAGTCAAGCTAACAGGGTCAGCAATCAGCCCCAGCATTTT.

CDR3 amino acids: CASSVADAGSTDTQYF. The DNA of the CDR3 is TGTGCCAGCAGCGTAGCTGATGCGGGAAGCACAGATACGCAGTATTTT. The rearrangement uses TRBV9 and TRBJ2-3; tentatively, D is TRBD2 (6 bases). Germline lookup yields CDR1 SGDLS and CDR2 YYNGEE. The CDR3 length is 16 residues. V was trimmed by 0 bases and J by 0 bases, leaving 11 bases between them.

This chain joins TRBV3-1 (or the pseudogene TRBV3-2) and TRBJ2-1; D unresolved. V lost 5 bases and J 6 bases, leaving 11 bases between the germline ends. The CDR3 contains 13 residues. Germline V CDR1 and CDR2: LGHDT, YNNKEL (reference sequence). In DNA, the CDR3 is TGTGCCAGCAGCGACCTCTATGGCAATGAGCAGTTCTTC. Translation: CASSDLYGNEQFF.

This sequence joins TRBV27 and TRBJ2-5; weak D call: TRBD1 (5 bases). Germline values: CDR1 MNHEY, CDR2 SMNVEV (reference sequence). The CDR3 loop spans 16 amino acids. V was cut by 5 bases and J by 4 bases, with 20 bases left in between. The DNA for the CDR3 is TGTGCCAGCAGTCCAGGGTTAGGACCTTGGAGAGAGACCCAGTACTTC. This gives the protein CASSPGLGPWRETQYF.

The rearrangement uses TRBV1 and TRBJ1-1; the table gives TRBD1 as D, unverified against the DNA. TRBV1 is termed a pseudogene. CDR3 length equals 17 residues. CDR3 nucleotide sequence: TGCACCAGCAGCCACTTCCAGGGAACAGCCCAAAGCACTGAAGCTTTCTTT. Its protein product is CTSSHFQGTAQSTEAFF.

The rearrangement links TRBV6-4 to TRBJ1-1; 7 nucleotides align to TRBD1. This CDR3 spans 13 amino acids. J was trimmed by 1 base and V by 6 bases; bases with no gene match: 2. CDR1 and CDR2 from the germline V gene are MRHNA and SNTAGT. The CDR3 is CASSNRGNTEAFF. DNA for the CDR3: TGTGCCAGCAGCAACAGGGGGAACACTGAAGCTTTCTTT.